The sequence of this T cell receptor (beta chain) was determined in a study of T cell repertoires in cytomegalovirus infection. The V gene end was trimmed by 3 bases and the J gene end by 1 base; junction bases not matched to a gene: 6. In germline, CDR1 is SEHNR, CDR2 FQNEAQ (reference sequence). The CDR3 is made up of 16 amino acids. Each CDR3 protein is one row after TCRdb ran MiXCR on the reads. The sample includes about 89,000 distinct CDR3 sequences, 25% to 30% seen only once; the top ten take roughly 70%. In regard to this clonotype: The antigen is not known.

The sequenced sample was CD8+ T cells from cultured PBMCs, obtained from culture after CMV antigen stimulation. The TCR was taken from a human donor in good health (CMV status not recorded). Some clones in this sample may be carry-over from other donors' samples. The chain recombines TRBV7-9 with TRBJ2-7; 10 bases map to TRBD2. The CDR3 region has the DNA TGTGCCAGCAGCTTGTGGGTAGCGGGGGGATCCTACGAGCAGTACTTC. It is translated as CASSLWVAGGSYEQYF.